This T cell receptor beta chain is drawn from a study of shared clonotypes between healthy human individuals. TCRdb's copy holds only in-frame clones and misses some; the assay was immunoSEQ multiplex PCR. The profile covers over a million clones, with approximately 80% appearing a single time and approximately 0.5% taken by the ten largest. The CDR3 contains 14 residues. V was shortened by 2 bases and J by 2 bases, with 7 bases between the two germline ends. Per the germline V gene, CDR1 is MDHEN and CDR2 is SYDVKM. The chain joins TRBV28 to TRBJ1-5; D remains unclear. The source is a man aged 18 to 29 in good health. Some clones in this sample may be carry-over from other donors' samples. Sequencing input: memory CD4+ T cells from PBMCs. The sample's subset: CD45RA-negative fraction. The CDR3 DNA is TGTGCCAGCAGTTTAGGGCTAGGCAATCAGCCCCAGCATTTT. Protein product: CASSLGLGNQPQHF.